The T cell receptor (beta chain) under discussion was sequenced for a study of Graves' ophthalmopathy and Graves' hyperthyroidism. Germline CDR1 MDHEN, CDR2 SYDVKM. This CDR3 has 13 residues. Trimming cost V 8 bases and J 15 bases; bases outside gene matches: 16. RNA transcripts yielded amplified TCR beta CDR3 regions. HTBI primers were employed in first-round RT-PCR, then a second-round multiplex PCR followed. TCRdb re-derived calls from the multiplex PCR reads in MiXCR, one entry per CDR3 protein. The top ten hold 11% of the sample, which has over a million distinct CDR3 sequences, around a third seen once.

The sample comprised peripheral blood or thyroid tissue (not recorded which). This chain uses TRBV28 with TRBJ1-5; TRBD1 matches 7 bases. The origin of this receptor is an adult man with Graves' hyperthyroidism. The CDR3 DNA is TGTGCCAGCGGACAGGTCCAGTTCCCCCAGCGGCATTTT. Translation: CASGQVQFPQRHF.